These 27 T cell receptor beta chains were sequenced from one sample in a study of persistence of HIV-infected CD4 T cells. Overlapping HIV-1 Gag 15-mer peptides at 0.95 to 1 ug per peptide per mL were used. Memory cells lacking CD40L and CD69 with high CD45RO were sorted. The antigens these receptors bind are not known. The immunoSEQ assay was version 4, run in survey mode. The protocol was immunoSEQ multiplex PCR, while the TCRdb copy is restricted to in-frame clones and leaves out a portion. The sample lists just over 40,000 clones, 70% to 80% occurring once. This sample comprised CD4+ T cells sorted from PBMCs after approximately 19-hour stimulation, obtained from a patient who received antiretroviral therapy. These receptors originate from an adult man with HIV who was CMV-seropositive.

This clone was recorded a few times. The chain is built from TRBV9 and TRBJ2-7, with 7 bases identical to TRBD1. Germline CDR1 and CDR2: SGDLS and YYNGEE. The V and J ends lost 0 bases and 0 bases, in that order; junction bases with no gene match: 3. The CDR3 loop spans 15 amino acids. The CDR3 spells CASSVESGGSYEQYF. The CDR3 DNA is TGTGCCAGCAGCGTAGAGTCAGGGGGCTCCTACGAGCAGTACTTC.

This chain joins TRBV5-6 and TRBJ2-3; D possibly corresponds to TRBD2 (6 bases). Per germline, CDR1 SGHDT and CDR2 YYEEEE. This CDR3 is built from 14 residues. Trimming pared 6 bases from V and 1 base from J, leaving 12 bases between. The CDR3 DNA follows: TGTGCCAGCACAGTTCCGGGGGGCACAGATACGCAGTATTTT. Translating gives CASTVPGGTDTQYF.

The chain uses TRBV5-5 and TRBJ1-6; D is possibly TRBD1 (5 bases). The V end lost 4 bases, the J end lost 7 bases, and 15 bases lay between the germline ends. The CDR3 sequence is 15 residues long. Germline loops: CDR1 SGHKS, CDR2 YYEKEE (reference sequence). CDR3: CASSPRGTDNSPLHF. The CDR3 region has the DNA TGTGCCAGCAGCCCCCGAGGGACTGACAATTCACCCCTCCACTTT.

CDR3 sequence: CASSQDRTGSWAQHF. DNA for the CDR3: TGTGCCAGCAGCCAAGATAGGACAGGCTCTTGGGCCCAGCATTTT. This sequence joins TRBV4-2 and TRBJ1-5; TRBD1 agrees at 7 bases. With V trimmed by 0 bases and J by 11 bases, 10 bases remained unmatched. CDR1 is LGHNA, CDR2 YNFKEQ, per germline. CDR3 size: 15 residues.

This CDR3 is CASSYSRTGNTGELFF. DNA for the CDR3: TGTGCCAGCAGTTACTCGCGGACAGGCAACACCGGGGAGCTGTTTTTT. This chain uses TRBV6-5 with TRBJ2-2, with 7 bases that match TRBD1. From germline, CDR1 is MNHEY and CDR2 SVGAGI. With 0 bases clipped from V and 2 bases from J, the junction kept 3 bases outside the gene matches. The CDR3 is 16 residues long.

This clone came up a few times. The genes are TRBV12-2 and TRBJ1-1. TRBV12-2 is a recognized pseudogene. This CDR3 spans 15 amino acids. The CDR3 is CASRWGAREDTEAFF. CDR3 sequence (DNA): TGTGCAAGTCGCTGGGGGGCCAGGGAAGACACTGAAGCTTTCTTT.

CDR3 loop: CASSPSGQGSNQPQHF. DNA of the CDR3: TGTGCCAGTAGTCCCTCCGGACAGGGAAGCAATCAGCCCCAGCATTTT. The chain links TRBV19 to TRBJ1-5; 8 bases line up with TRBD1. This CDR3 region has 16 residues. The ends lost 5 bases at V and 1 base at J; junction bases unmatched: 7. Germline CDR1 is LNHDA and CDR2 is SQIVND (reference sequence).

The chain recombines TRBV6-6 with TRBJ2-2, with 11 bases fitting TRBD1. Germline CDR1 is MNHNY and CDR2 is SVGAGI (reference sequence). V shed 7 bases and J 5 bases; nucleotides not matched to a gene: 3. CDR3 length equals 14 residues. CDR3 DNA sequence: TGTGCCAGCATCGGGACAGGGGGTACCGGGGAGCTGTTTTTT. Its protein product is CASIGTGGTGELFF.

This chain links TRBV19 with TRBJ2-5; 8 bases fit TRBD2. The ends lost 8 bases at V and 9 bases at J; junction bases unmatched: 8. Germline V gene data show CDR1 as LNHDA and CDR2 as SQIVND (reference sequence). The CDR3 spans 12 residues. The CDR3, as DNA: TGTGCCAGTCGGAGCGGGAGCGCGGCCCAGTACTTC. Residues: CASRSGSAAQYF.

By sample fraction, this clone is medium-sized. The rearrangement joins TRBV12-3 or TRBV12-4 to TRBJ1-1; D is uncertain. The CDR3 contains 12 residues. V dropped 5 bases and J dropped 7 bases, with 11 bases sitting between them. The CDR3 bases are TGTGCCAGCAGTCCACGGTCCCTTGAAGCTTTCTTT. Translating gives CASSPRSLEAFF.

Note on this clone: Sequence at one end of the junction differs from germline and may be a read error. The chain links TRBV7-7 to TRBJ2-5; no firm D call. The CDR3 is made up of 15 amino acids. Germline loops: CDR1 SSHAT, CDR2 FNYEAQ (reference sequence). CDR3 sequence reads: CASSLGRNPQETQYF. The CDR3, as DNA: TGTGCTAGCAGCTTAGGGCGTAACCCCCAAGAGACCCAGTACTTC.

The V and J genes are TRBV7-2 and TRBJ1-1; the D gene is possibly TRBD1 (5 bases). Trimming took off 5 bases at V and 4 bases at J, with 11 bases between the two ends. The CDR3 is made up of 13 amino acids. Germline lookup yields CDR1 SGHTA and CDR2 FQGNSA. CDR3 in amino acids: CASSTGGPTEAFF. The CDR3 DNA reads TGTGCCAGCAGCACGGGGGGTCCCACTGAAGCTTTCTTT.

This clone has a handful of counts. CDR3 sequence: CAISESTGQPQHF. CDR3 coding DNA: TGTGCCATCAGTGAGTCGACGGGACAGCCCCAGCATTTT. J is TRBJ1-5 and V is TRBV10-3; no reliable D call. CDR3 length: 13 amino acids. CDR1 and CDR2 (germline): ENHRY, SYGVKD. Deletions cut 0 bases from V and 7 bases from J, with 7 bases between.

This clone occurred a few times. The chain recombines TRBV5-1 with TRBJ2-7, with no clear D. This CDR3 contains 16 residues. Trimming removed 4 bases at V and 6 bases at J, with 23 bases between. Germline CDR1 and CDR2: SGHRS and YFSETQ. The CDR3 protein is CASSAITGFPRGEQYF. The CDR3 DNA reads TGCGCCAGCAGCGCCATTACCGGGTTTCCGCGCGGCGAGCAGTACTTC. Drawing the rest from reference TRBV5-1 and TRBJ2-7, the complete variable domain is KAGVTQTPRYLIKTRGQQVTLSCSPISGHRSVSWYQQTPGQGLQFLFEYFSETQRNKGNFPGRFSGRQFSNSRSEMNVSTLELGDSALYLCASSAITGFPRGEQYFGPGTRLTVT.

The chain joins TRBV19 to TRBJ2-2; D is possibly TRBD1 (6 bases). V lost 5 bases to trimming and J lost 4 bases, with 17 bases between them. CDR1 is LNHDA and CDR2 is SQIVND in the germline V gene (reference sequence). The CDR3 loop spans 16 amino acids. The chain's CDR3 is CASSPGPRGFTGELFF. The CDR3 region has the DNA TGTGCCAGTAGTCCTGGGCCCAGGGGCTTCACCGGGGAGCTGTTTTTT.

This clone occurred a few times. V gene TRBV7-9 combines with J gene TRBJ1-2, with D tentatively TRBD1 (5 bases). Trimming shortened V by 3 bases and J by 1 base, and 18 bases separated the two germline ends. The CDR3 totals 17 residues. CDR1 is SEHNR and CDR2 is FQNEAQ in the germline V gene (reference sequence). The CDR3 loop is CASSLNSLGPNNYGYTF. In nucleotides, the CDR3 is TGTGCCAGCAGCTTGAACTCCTTGGGACCCAATAACTATGGCTACACCTTC.

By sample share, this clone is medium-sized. This CDR3 is CASSQDYGRDRTEAFF. The CDR3 nucleotides are TGTGCCAGCAGCCAAGATTACGGGAGAGATCGCACTGAAGCTTTCTTT. V gene TRBV4-2 combines with J gene TRBJ1-1; unclear D gene. Germline V gene lookup returns CDR1 LGHNA and CDR2 YNFKEQ. V was cut by 0 bases and J by 4 bases, with 15 bases left in between. The CDR3 contains 16 residues.

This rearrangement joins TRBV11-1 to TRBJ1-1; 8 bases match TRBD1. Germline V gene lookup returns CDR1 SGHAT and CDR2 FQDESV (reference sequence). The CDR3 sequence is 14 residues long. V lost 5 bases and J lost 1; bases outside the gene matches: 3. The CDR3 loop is CASSPGGRNTEAFF. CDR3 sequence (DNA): TGTGCCAGCAGCCCAGGGGGCCGGAACACTGAAGCTTTCTTT.

The CDR3 sequence: CASSPTELNRGNEQFF. In DNA form, the CDR3 reads TGTGCCAGCTCCCCGACTGAACTAAATCGAGGGAATGAGCAGTTCTTC. The J gene is TRBJ2-1, the V gene TRBV18; D is perhaps TRBD2 (5 bases). The V gene lost 6 bases and the J gene lost 7 bases, with 22 bases spanning the gap. Germline V gene sequence: CDR1 KGHSH, CDR2 LQKENI. The CDR3 runs to 16 residues.

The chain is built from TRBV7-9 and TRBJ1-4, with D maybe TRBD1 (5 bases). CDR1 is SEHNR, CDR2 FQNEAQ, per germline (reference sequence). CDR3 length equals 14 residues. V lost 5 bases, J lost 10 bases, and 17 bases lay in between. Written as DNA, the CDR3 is TGTGCCAGCAGCCCCCGACAGTTGCCGGGAAAACTGTTTTTT. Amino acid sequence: CASSPRQLPGKLFF.

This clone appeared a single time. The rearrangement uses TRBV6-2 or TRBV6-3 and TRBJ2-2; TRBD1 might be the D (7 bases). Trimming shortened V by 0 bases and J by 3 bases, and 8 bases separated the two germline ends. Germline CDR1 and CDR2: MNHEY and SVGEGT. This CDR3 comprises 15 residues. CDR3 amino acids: CASSYSRGDTGELFF. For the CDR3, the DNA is TGTGCCAGCAGTTACTCCAGGGGGGACACCGGGGAGCTGTTTTTT.

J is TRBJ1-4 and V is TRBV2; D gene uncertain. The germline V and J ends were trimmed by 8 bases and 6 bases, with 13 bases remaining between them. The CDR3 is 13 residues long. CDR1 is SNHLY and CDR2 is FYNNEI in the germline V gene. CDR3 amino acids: CASRLQRDEKLFF. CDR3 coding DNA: TGTGCCAGCCGACTCCAACGGGATGAAAAACTGTTTTTT.

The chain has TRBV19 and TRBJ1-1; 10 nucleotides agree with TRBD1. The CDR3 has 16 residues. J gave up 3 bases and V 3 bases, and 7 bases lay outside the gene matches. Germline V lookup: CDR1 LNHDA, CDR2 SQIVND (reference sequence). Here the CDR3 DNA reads TGTGCCAGTAGTATCCGGGACAGGGGAGGGGACACTGAAGCTTTCTTT. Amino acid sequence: CASSIRDRGGDTEAFF.

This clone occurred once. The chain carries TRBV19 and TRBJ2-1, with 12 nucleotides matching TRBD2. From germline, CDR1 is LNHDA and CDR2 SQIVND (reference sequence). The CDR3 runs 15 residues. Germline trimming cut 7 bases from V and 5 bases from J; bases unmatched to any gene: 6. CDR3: CASKELAGGNNEQFF. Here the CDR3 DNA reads TGTGCCAGTAAAGAACTAGCGGGAGGTAACAATGAGCAGTTCTTC.

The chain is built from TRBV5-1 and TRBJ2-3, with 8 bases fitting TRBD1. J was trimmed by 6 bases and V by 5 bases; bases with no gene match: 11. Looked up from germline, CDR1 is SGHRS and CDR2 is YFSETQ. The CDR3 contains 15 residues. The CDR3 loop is CASRPGQGALDTQYF. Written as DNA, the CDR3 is TGCGCCAGCAGACCCGGCCAGGGGGCGTTGGATACGCAGTATTTT.

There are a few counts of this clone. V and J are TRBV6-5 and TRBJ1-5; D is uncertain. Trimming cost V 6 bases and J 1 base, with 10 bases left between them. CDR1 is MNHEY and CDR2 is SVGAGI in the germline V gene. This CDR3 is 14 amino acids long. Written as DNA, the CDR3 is TGTGCCAGCAGAATCGACGGGAGCAATCAGCCCCAGCATTTT. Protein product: CASRIDGSNQPQHF.

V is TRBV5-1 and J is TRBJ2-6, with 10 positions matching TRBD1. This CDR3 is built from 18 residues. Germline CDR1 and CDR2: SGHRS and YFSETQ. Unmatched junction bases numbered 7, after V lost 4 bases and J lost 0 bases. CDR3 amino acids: CASSGGTGVNSGANVLTF. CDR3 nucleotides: TGCGCCAGCAGCGGAGGGACAGGGGTCAACTCTGGGGCCAACGTCCTGACTTTC.